This is a list of T cell receptor beta chains from one sample in a study of T cell changes during pregnancy in multiple sclerosis. Sequencing used immunoSEQ multiplex PCR; TCRdb keeps in-frame clones, though not all of them. Counted here are tens of thousands of clones, around 93% occurring once; the ten biggest clones make up around 0.7%. Sequences were derived from peripheral blood, sampled in the second trimester of pregnancy. All receptors come from a female donor in good health, enrolled as a control in a pregnancy study. CDR3s include the opening cysteine and the closing phenylalanine or tryptophan. The order of the fields is V gene, J gene, D gene, CDR3 DNA, CDR3 protein. D genes are given only for firm matches.

>TRBV7-3|TRBJ1-6|.
TGTGCCAGCAGCTTATCTCCTAATTCACCCCTCCACTTT
CASSLSPNSPLHF
>TRBV5-4|TRBJ2-2|TRBD1
TGTGCCAGCAGCAGGACAGGTGACACCGGGGAGCTGTTTTTT
CASSRTGDTGELFF
>TRBV5-6|TRBJ1-1|TRBD1
TGTGCCAGCAGCCCCGACAGGGGGCATTACAACACTGAAGCTTTCTTT
CASSPDRGHYNTEAFF
>TRBV29-1|TRBJ2-1|TRBD1
TGCAGCACTGCTGACAGGGTGTCCTACAATGAGCAGTTCTTC
CSTADRVSYNEQFF
>TRBV6-1|TRBJ1-2|TRBD1
TGTGCCAGCAGTCTCCGGGACAGGGGTTCCGGCTACACCTTC
CASSLRDRGSGYTF
>TRBV27|TRBJ2-5|TRBD2
TGTGCCAGCAGTTTATTCGGGACTAGCGGGGGCCACAACCAAGAGACCCAGTACTTC
CASSLFGTSGGHNQETQYF
>TRBV30|TRBJ1-2|.
.
CAWGIGAEDTF
>TRBV10-3|TRBJ1-2|.
TGTGCCATCGAGGGGGGGAAAGACGGGAACTATGGCTACACCTTC
CAIEGGKDGNYGYTF
>TRBV5-4|TRBJ1-1|.
TGTGCCAGCAGCCCGACCGGGACTGTGAACACTGAAGCTTTCTTT
CASSPTGTVNTEAFF
>TRBV2|TRBJ1-1|.
TGTGCCAGCAGGGTTGCGGGGGGCATGAACACTGAAGCTTTCTTT
CASRVAGGMNTEAFF
>TRBV11-2|TRBJ2-7|TRBD1
TGTGCCAGCAGCGACCTACAGGGGGCGCGCGGGCAGTACTTC
CASSDLQGARGQYF
>TRBV7-3|TRBJ1-1|TRBD1
TGTGCCAGCAGCTTCTCCGGGACAGGGAACACTGAAGCTTTCTTT
CASSFSGTGNTEAFF
>TRBV9|TRBJ1-3|.
TGTGCCAGCAGCGGAGGGGGAGACTCTGGAAACACCATATATTTT
CASSGGGDSGNTIYF
>TRBV4-1|TRBJ1-1|.
TGCGCCAGCAGCCAAGAACTAGTAAACACTGAAGCTTTCTTT
CASSQELVNTEAFF
>TRBV5-6|TRBJ2-7|TRBD1
TGTGCCAGCAGTTCTGGGACAGGGGGTCGCTCATCAGACTACGAGCAGTACTTC
CASSSGTGGRSSDYEQYF
>TRBV5-6|TRBJ1-1|.
TGTGCCAGCAGCTCCCTAGGTGCTGAAGCTTTCTTT
CASSSLGAEAFF
>TRBV7-2|TRBJ2-3|.
TGTGCCAGCAGCCCAATTCTCGGGGGAATATCAGATACGCAGTATTTT
CASSPILGGISDTQYF